These 22 T cell receptor beta chains were sequenced from one sample in a study of PD-1 blockade in classical Hodgkin lymphoma. TCRdb's table, derived via immunoSEQ multiplex PCR, lists solely in-frame clones and lacks some. This table has 30,000 to 50,000 clones, 76% appearing once. The patients all showed relapse after autologous stem cell transplantation, while their brentuximab vedotin exposure varied. This material consisted of peripheral blood mononuclear cells (PBMCs), taken at baseline. The origin of the receptors is a human donor with classical Hodgkin lymphoma.

The CDR3 DNA follows: TGCGCCAGCAGCCAAGGTCCGGGCAAATGGGGGAGGAATGAGCAGTTCTTC. Protein: CASSQGPGKWGRNEQFF. This chain joins TRBV4-1 and TRBJ2-1; TRBD2 might be the D (6 bases). Germline CDR1 is MGHRA and CDR2 is YSYEKL. The CDR3 covers 17 residues. With 1 base removed from V and 7 bases from J, the gap between germline ends came to 20 bases.

V usage is TRBV20-1 and J usage is TRBJ1-3; D is unresolved. Matching the DNA end better, TRBJ2-2 makes the J call doubtful. Germline values: CDR1 DFQATT, CDR2 SNEGSKA (reference sequence). The CDR3 has 11 amino acids. The CDR3, as DNA: TGCAGTGCTGGCAATCCCGGGGAGCTGTTTTTT. It is translated as CSAGNPGELFF.

The rearrangement uses TRBV7-2 and TRBJ1-3; 9 nucleotides align to TRBD1. CDR1 and CDR2 (germline): SGHTA, FQGNSA. V dropped 5 bases and J dropped 2; count of bases not matched to a gene: 7. The CDR3 loop spans 16 amino acids. This CDR3 is CASSGPQGAAGNTIYF. The CDR3 DNA follows: TGTGCCAGCAGCGGACCACAGGGGGCGGCTGGAAACACCATATATTTT.

The chain has TRBV19 and TRBJ2-2; 7 bases match TRBD1. Germline V lookup: CDR1 LNHDA, CDR2 SQIVND (reference sequence). Trimming removed 11 bases from V and 5 bases from J; junction bases left unmatched: 17. The CDR3 consists of 16 residues. This chain's CDR3 is CASSRVRQGPTGELFF. Here the CDR3 DNA reads TGTGCCTCGTCAAGGGTGAGACAGGGACCGACCGGGGAGCTGTTTTTT.

About this clone: This sequence may be a read error, since a much larger clone differs from it by one base. The chain employs TRBV6-6 and TRBJ1-4; 8 nucleotides match TRBD1. This CDR3 spans 13 amino acids. Germline lookup yields CDR1 MNHNY and CDR2 SVGAGI (reference sequence). CDR3 coding DNA: TGTGCCAGCAGCCGGACAGGGAGTGAAAAACTGCTTTTT. Translated: CASSRTGSEKLLF.

The rearrangement links TRBV28 to TRBJ1-2, with TRBD1 identical over 8 bases. Unmatched junction bases numbered 3, after V lost 5 bases and J lost 7 bases. This CDR3 is 12 amino acids long. Germline V gives CDR1 MDHEN, CDR2 SYDVKM. The CDR3 reads CASSGDRPGYTF. The DNA for the CDR3 is TGTGCCAGCAGTGGGGACAGGCCTGGCTACACCTTC.

This clone came up a few times. The J gene is TRBJ2-1, the V gene TRBV28; 11 bases are a match to TRBD2. CDR3 size: 15 residues. Per germline, CDR1 MDHEN and CDR2 SYDVKM. Unmatched junction bases numbered 10, after V lost 6 bases and J lost 9 bases. CDR3: CASSPIAGGPVEQFF. As DNA, the CDR3 is TGTGCCAGCAGCCCAATAGCGGGAGGGCCGGTTGAGCAGTTCTTC.

The chain is built from TRBV5-1 and TRBJ2-7, with D maybe TRBD2 (5 bases). Per germline, CDR1 SGHRS and CDR2 YFSETQ. The V and J ends lost 0 bases and 0 bases respectively, with 13 bases between them. CDR3 length: 16 residues. In DNA form, the CDR3 reads TGCGCCAGCAGCTTGGGAGATACGGGGTTCTCCTACGAGCAGTACTTC. Translated, it gives CASSLGDTGFSYEQYF.

This clone appeared a single time. The chain carries TRBV7-6 and TRBJ1-4; D not resolved. The CDR3 is 17 amino acids. V was trimmed by 5 bases and J by 0 bases, leaving 16 bases between them. CDR1 SGHVS and CDR2 FNYEAQ come from the germline V gene. The chain's CDR3 is CASSRTESSTTNEKLFF. The CDR3 DNA follows: TGTGCCAGCAGCCGTACCGAGTCCAGTACAACTAATGAAAAACTGTTTTTT.

The chain employs TRBV4-3 and TRBJ1-1; tentative D call: TRBD1 (6 bases). Looked up from germline, CDR1 is LGHNA and CDR2 is YSLEER. The length of the CDR3 is 15 residues. V lost 0 bases and J 5 bases, leaving 13 bases between the germline ends. CDR3 in amino acids: CASSQERQARTEAFF. The CDR3 DNA reads TGCGCCAGCAGCCAAGAGCGACAGGCAAGGACTGAAGCTTTCTTT.

A single count supports this clone. The V and J genes are TRBV18 and TRBJ2-7; D remains unclear. V lost 2 bases to trimming and J lost 5 bases, with 13 bases between them. Germline V gives CDR1 KGHSH, CDR2 LQKENI. This CDR3 spans 14 amino acids. The DNA for the CDR3 is TGTGCCAGCTCACCAGGGGATGTAGTGAACGAGCAGTACTTC. Its translation is CASSPGDVVNEQYF.

The V gene is TRBV28, the J gene TRBJ1-6; 10 bases are shared with TRBD1. This CDR3 is 15 amino acids long. CDR1 MDHEN and CDR2 SYDVKM come from the germline V gene. Trimming removed 3 bases from V and 6 bases from J; junction bases left unmatched: 2. CDR3 sequence: CASSLGDRGNSPLHF. The CDR3 nucleotides read TGTGCCAGCAGTTTGGGGGACAGGGGTAATTCACCCCTCCACTTT.

The chain joins TRBV10-3 to TRBJ2-1, with TRBD2 matching over 9 bases. The CDR3 contains 15 residues. V was pared by 4 bases and J by 0 bases, with 1 base of the junction left unmatched. Germline V gives CDR1 ENHRY, CDR2 SYGVKD. The CDR3 loop is CAISVTSGSYNEQFF. CDR3 DNA sequence: TGTGCCATCAGTGTGACTAGCGGCTCCTACAATGAGCAGTTCTTC.

This clone was found a few times. For the CDR3, the DNA is TGCGCCAGCAGCTGGAGTCTATCCAAAAACATTCAGTACTTC. It translates to CASSWSLSKNIQYF. The genes are TRBV5-1 and TRBJ2-4; D gene uncertain. CDR3 length: 14 amino acids. V shed 3 bases and J shed 2 bases, with 9 bases lying between them. Germline CDR1 SGHRS, CDR2 YFSETQ.

As for this clone: Other DNA sequences from this sample encode an identical CDR3 as well. This chain links TRBV5-8 with TRBJ1-5, with D tentatively TRBD1 (6 bases). Trimming took off 5 bases at V and 0 bases at J, with 12 bases between the two ends. Germline V gene sequence: CDR1 SGHTS, CDR2 YDEGEE. CDR3 length equals 15 residues. In nucleotides, the CDR3 is TGTGCCAGCAGTCTACAGGGCTATAGCAATCAGCCCCAGCATTTT. Translating gives CASSLQGYSNQPQHF. Filled out from reference TRBV5-8 and TRBJ1-5, the complete variable domain reads EAGVTQSPTHLIKTRGQQATLRCSPISGHTSVYWYQQALGLGLQFLLWYDEGEERNRGNFPPRFSGRQFPNYSSELNVNALELEDSALYLCASSLQGYSNQPQHFGDGTRLSIL.

V gene TRBV6-5 combines with J gene TRBJ1-1; D call uncertain. The V end was cut by 2 bases, the J end by 7 bases, with 8 bases between. CDR3 length: 12 amino acids. CDR1 MNHEY and CDR2 SVGAGI come from the germline V gene. The CDR3 region is CASSYIWGEAFF. The CDR3 coding sequence is TGTGCCAGCAGTTACATTTGGGGTGAAGCTTTCTTT.

As concerns this clone: Germline is not matched at one junction end, which may reflect a read error. This rearrangement joins TRBV7-7 to TRBJ2-5, with 7 positions matching TRBD1. The germline gives CDR1 SSHAT, CDR2 FNYEAQ (reference sequence). The CDR3 has 14 residues. In nucleotides, the CDR3 is TGTGCTAGCAGCTTAGCGCCAGGGGGAGAGACCCAGTACTTC. As protein: CASSLAPGGETQYF.

The chain links TRBV4-1 to TRBJ2-7; 10 nucleotides match TRBD2. CDR1 is MGHRA, CDR2 YSYEKL, per germline. After removal of 4 bases from V and 3 bases from J, the junction contained 0 bases not matched to a gene. The CDR3 spans 13 residues. CDR3 residues: CASSLAGGYEQYF. The CDR3 nucleotides read TGCGCCAGCAGCCTAGCGGGGGGCTACGAGCAGTACTTC.

There are a few counts of this clone. The V gene is TRBV6-5, the J gene TRBJ2-5; TRBD2 agrees at 11 bases. Per germline, CDR1 MNHEY and CDR2 SVGAGI. The CDR3 has 14 amino acids. V trimming: 0 bases; J trimming: 14 bases; junction bases outside the gene matches: 8. This CDR3 is CASSYSTLAGVRYF. The DNA for the CDR3 is TGTGCCAGCAGTTACTCGACACTAGCGGGAGTTCGTTACTTC.

A single count supports this clone. The rearrangement links TRBV28 to TRBJ1-1; 7 bases fit TRBD1. Germline CDR1 MDHEN, CDR2 SYDVKM. The CDR3 sequence is 15 residues long. V lost 2 bases and J lost 2; bases outside the gene matches: 5. The CDR3 sequence: CASSLRDRINTEAFF. The CDR3 DNA follows: TGTGCCAGCAGTTTAAGGGACAGAATTAACACTGAAGCTTTCTTT.

V gene TRBV19 combines with J gene TRBJ2-1; D possibly corresponds to TRBD2 (6 bases). The CDR3 length is 13 residues. Germline assignment: CDR1 LNHDA and CDR2 SQIVND (reference sequence). The germline V and J ends were trimmed by 3 bases and 8 bases, with 11 bases remaining between them. CDR3 residues: CASSMGWGDEQFF. CDR3 in DNA: TGTGCCAGTAGTATGGGGTGGGGGGATGAGCAGTTCTTC.

This clone has more than one count but fewer than ten. The chain uses TRBV11-2 and TRBJ2-5, with 12 bases matching TRBD1. Germline V CDR1 and CDR2: SGHAT, FQNNGV. J lost 5 bases, V lost 7 bases, and 8 bases had no gene match. This CDR3 comprises 15 residues. The CDR3 nucleotides are TGTGCCAGCAATACTGGGACAGGGGGCCGGGAGACCCAGTACTTC. It specifies CASNTGTGGRETQYF.